The present T cell receptor (beta chain) was sequenced within a study of blood T cell repertoires in COVID-19. Study information: The samples span acute and convalescent COVID-19 from the United States, Italy and Spain. PBMCs, B-cell-depleted T cells, or T cells were the source of the cDNA or gDNA that made up the material.

The CDR3 consists of 16 residues. Trimming took 5 bases from V and 3 from J, leaving 17 bases between them. Germline loops: CDR1 SEHNR, CDR2 FQNEAQ (reference sequence). Original data processing: Reference gene primer amplification yielded estimated nucleated cell counts. The assay was immunoSEQ multiplex PCR, and TCRdb's table has in-frame clones only and misses some. D and trimming come from the DNA, and the V and J calls and clone size come from that table. The sample carries some 15,000 clones, 87% recorded once. The sequenced sample was peripheral blood. This chain connects TRBV7-9 to TRBJ1-5; D is uncertain. The TCR sequence derives from a human donor in a cohort sampled during active COVID-19. The CDR3 is CASSRSLGEYNQPQHF. The CDR3 coding sequence is TGTGCCAGCAGCCGATCTCTCGGGGAGTACAATCAGCCCCAGCATTTT.